This T cell receptor (beta chain) derives from a study of identical twins. Findings and caveats of the study: Findings depended on cross-sectional statistics rather than tracking the same donors. The authors noted that invariant MAIT and iNKT cells could partly confound zero-insertion analyses.

Healthy Caucasians, and only they, were the donors. V was clipped by 2 bases and J by 2 bases; unmatched bases: 10. The CDR3 loop spans 16 amino acids. Germline lookup yields CDR1 DFQATT and CDR2 SNEGSKA (reference sequence). As to this clonotype: Its antigen is unidentified.

Template switching, a step in the protocol, added a universal primer site, and cDNA carried unique molecular identifiers. TCRdb reprocessed the 5' RACE reads with MiXCR, giving one entry per CDR3 protein. Counted here are more than 1.5 million distinct CDR3 sequences, around a third occurring once; the ten biggest clones make up less than 0.35%. The specimen was cord blood. The TCR was taken from a newborn girl in good health. This chain links TRBV20-1 with TRBJ2-3; TRBD2 aligns across 7 bases. The DNA of the CDR3 is TGCAGTGCTAGATATGACCGGGACTACTTCACAGATACGCAGTATTTT. Amino acid sequence: CSARYDRDYFTDTQYF.